The next 5 T cell receptor beta chains were all read from a single sample in a study of cytomegalovirus exposure and HLA in healthy donors. It was with 60 Vbeta and 13 Jbeta primers that the PCR ran. Generated by immunoSEQ multiplex PCR, the TCRdb table keeps only in-frame clones and is missing some. The sample comprises 150,000 or so clones, roughly 10% of which are singletons, and 1.5% to 2% rests with the top ten. The sequencing input was PBMCs. All receptors derive from a man over 45 in good health and CMV-seronegative.

As concerns this clone: Within the sample, other DNA sequences also encode this same CDR3. The J gene is TRBJ1-4, the V gene TRBV5-1; D gene unclear. CDR3 length: 15 residues. Germline V gives CDR1 SGHRS, CDR2 YFSETQ. Trimming removed 0 bases from V and 3 bases from J, with 9 bases in between. CDR3 bases: TGCGCCAGCAGCTTGGGGGTCGGGTCTAATGAAAAACTGTTTTTT. Amino acids: CASSLGVGSNEKLFF.

The chain is built from TRBV2 and TRBJ1-2, with D possibly TRBD1 on 6 matching bases. Trimming shortened V by 8 bases and J by 11 bases, and 21 bases separated the two germline ends. The CDR3 totals 13 residues. The V gene's germline CDR1 is SNHLY and CDR2 FYNNEI. The CDR3 here is CASGGGTKPPYTF. CDR3 DNA sequence: TGTGCCAGCGGGGGAGGGACAAAACCACCTTACACCTTC.

The CDR3 DNA reads as TGTGCCAGCAGTGATGGAGGTAGCAATCAGCCCCAGCATTTT. The encoded protein is CASSDGGSNQPQHF. This chain connects TRBV6-1 to TRBJ1-5; D call uncertain. The CDR3 runs 14 residues. Trimming left V 3 bases short and J 0 bases short, with 6 bases between. The germline CDR1 and CDR2 sequences are MNHNS and SASEGT.

Only a few counts were recorded for this clone. J is TRBJ1-1 and V is TRBV29-1, with D perhaps TRBD1 (5 bases). The CDR3 runs 13 residues. The germline CDR1 and CDR2 sequences are SQVTM and ANQGSEA. V lost 5 bases to trimming and J lost 2 bases, with 12 bases between them. This CDR3 reads CSVTRDFNTEAFF. The CDR3, as DNA: TGCAGCGTTACCCGGGACTTCAACACTGAAGCTTTCTTT.

The chain employs TRBV19 and TRBJ1-2; D unclear. The ends were cut back, 1 base at V and 8 bases at J, with 8 bases in the middle. The CDR3 loop spans 12 amino acids. CDR1 and CDR2 (germline): LNHDA, SQIVND (reference sequence). The CDR3 here is CASSIARGGYTF. The CDR3 DNA is TGTGCCAGTAGTATAGCACGGGGAGGCTACACCTTC. The whole variable domain, filled in from reference TRBV19 and TRBJ1-2, reads DGGITQSPKYLFRKEGQNVTLSCEQNLNHDAMYWYRQDPGQGLRLIYYSQIVNDFQKGDIAEGYSVSREKKESFPLTVTSAQKNPTAFYLCASSIARGGYTFGSGTRLTVV.